This record covers a single T cell receptor beta chain. TCRdb's table, derived via immunoSEQ multiplex PCR, lists solely in-frame clones and lacks some. This sample has over 120,000 clones, with approximately 88% found just once. This sample is drawn from a study of blood T cell repertoires in COVID-19. This receptor was identified in a man between 65 and 85 years old with acute or convalescent COVID-19. The sample consisted of peripheral blood.

DNA for the CDR3: TGTGCTAGTGGTTTGGACGGGGGGTCCCAGTACTTC. Its translation: CASGLDGGSQYF. J is TRBJ2-5 and V is TRBV12-5; the match to TRBD2 covers 7 bases. CDR3 length equals 12 residues. V was pared by 1 base and J by 9 bases, with 2 bases of the junction left unmatched. Germline V gene lookup returns CDR1 LGHNT and CDR2 FRNRAP. Looking up the rest from reference TRBV12-5 and TRBJ2-5 gives the full variable domain: DARVTQTPRHKVTEMGQEVTMRCQPILGHNTVFWYRQTMMQGLELLAYFRNRAPLDDSGMPKDRFSAEMPDATLATLKIQPSEPRDSAVYFCASGLDGGSQYFGPGTRLLVL.